This TCR beta chain was sequenced for a study of regulatory T cells in long-lasting Graves disease. Broader study findings: Favored gene segments in persistent disease were TRBV28, TRBJ1-2 and TRBJ2-5. Small numbers of samples may have cut accuracy. Fewer public clonotypes were shared by new patients (around 960) than by persistent patients (roughly 2,500).

From germline, CDR1 is MNHEY and CDR2 SMNVEV (reference sequence). CDR3 length: 16 residues. V shed 2 bases and J 5 bases; nucleotides not matched to a gene: 8. The authors built TCR beta libraries using iRepertoire HTBI primers and Arm-PCR of CDR3 regions. TCRdb re-derived calls from the multiplex PCR reads in MiXCR, one entry per CDR3 protein. The profile covers 350,000 to 500,000 distinct CDR3 sequences, with about 21% appearing a single time and 14% taken by the ten largest. The time point was: persistent/refractory GD, antithyroid drugs over 5 years with positive TRAb. PBMC RNA served as the TCR library source. Points on this clonotype: Its specificity is not known. One base away lies a much larger clone, so this may be a sequencing read error.

The sequencing here drew on peripheral blood mononuclear cells (PBMCs), taken when the disease was refractory, from a patient treated with antithyroid drugs. The TCR comes from a female donor with Graves disease. The genes are TRBV27 and TRBJ2-4; 8 nucleotides line up with TRBD2. CDR3 loop: CASSLVLGAGENIQYF. The CDR3 DNA follows: TGTGCCAGCAGTTTAGTTCTGGGAGCGGGAGAAAACATTCAGTACTTC.